The clone carrying this T cell receptor (beta chain) was seen a few times. The antigen is undetermined. Mismatch with germline at one junction end may stem from a read error. There are 18 residues in the CDR3. From germline, CDR1 is KGHDR and CDR2 SFDVKD. This sample was taken from a study of spatial heterogeneity in lung cancer. Study information: Sequence detection consistently recorded a greater number of beta-chain than alpha-chain sequences.

Study results and caveats: Resection saw ubiquitous expanded tumor TCRs appear in blood more than follow-up did.

Every molecule of TCR cDNA had its own unique molecular identifier. TCRdb re-analysed the 5' RACE reads in MiXCR, keeping a single row per CDR3 protein. This sample has tens of thousands of distinct CDR3 sequences, with roughly 12% found just once. The time point denotes: sample taken at primary tumor resection. The donor group consisted of 72 patients who had untreated, early-stage non-small cell lung cancer. The source of this sequence is a male donor with early-stage non-small cell lung cancer. The source was PBMCs, collected at surgery. The chain uses TRBV24-1 and TRBJ2-3; the match to TRBD1 covers 8 bases. The CDR3 protein is CATSDRGTGLFSRDTQYF. CDR3 in DNA: TGTGCCACCAGTGATCGCGGGACAGGTCTTTTTAGCAGAGATACGCAGTATTTT.